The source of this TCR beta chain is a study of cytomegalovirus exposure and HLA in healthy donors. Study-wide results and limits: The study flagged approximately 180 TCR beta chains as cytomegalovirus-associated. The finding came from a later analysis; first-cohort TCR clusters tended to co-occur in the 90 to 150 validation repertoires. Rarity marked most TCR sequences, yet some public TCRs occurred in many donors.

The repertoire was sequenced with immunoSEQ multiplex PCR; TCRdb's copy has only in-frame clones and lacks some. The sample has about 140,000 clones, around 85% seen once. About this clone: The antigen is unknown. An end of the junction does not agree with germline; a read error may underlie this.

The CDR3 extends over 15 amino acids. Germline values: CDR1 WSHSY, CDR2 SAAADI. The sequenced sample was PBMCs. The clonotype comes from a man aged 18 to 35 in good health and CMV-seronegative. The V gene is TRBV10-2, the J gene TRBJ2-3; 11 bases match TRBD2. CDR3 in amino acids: CASRGGTSGTDTQYF. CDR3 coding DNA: TGCGCCAGCAGGGGCGGGACTAGCGGCACGGATACGCAGTATTTT.